These 3 T cell receptor beta chains share one sample of origin, sequenced in a study of T cell responses to AZD1222 COVID-19 vaccine. Here immunoSEQ multiplex PCR was the method, and the copy in TCRdb shows in-frame clones only, minus some. The table includes over 100,000 clones, more than 75% detected once. Source: peripheral blood, taken 28 days after the second AZD1222 dose. All receptors come from an adult who received the AZD1222 COVID-19 vaccine.

The chain recombines TRBV4-3 with TRBJ2-1; 15 positions match TRBD2. Trimming at V came to 3 bases and at J to 2 bases, leaving 5 bases not matched to a gene. The CDR3 extends over 18 amino acids. Germline V gene lookup returns CDR1 LGHNA and CDR2 YSLEER. The CDR3 sequence is CASSHGGLAGGPYNEQFF. CDR3 bases: TGCGCCAGCAGCCATGGGGGACTAGCGGGAGGCCCCTACAATGAGCAGTTCTTC.

This chain links TRBV18 with TRBJ1-2; TRBD1 matches 12 bases. Germline V gene lookup returns CDR1 KGHSH and CDR2 LQKENI. The V gene end was trimmed by 6 bases and the J gene end by 4 bases; junction bases not matched to a gene: 3. This CDR3 region has 14 residues. CDR3 sequence reads: CASSGQGALYGYTF. The CDR3 DNA sequence: TGTGCCAGCTCGGGACAGGGGGCCCTCTATGGCTACACCTTC.

The chain recombines TRBV13 with TRBJ2-7; the D gene is possibly TRBD1 (6 bases). CDR1 and CDR2 (germline): PRHDT, FYEKMQ (reference sequence). V lost 6 bases to trimming and J lost 4 bases, with 16 bases between them. The CDR3 consists of 14 residues. CDR3 sequence reads: CASSDRFHSYEQYF. CDR3 nucleotides: TGTGCCAGCAGTGACAGGTTTCATTCTTACGAGCAGTACTTC.